This T cell receptor beta chain was captured in a study of T cell clones after liver transplantation. Only in-frame clones appear in the TCRdb table, and some are missing; sequencing was by immunoSEQ multiplex PCR. The sample yields some 120,000 clones, approximately 90% seen once. V shed 0 bases and J 4 bases; nucleotides not matched to a gene: 6. This CDR3 spans 16 amino acids. Germline CDR1 and CDR2: SGHNT and YYREEE (reference sequence). Specimen: CD4+ T cells from blood, collected 12 months after liver transplant. The chain is built from TRBV5-4 and TRBJ2-3; 9 positions match TRBD2. The sequence was collected from a human patient who received a liver transplant. Some of the T cells might come from the graft donor. CDR3 loop: CASSLEAGGRADTQYF. CDR3 coding DNA: TGTGCCAGCAGCTTGGAGGCGGGAGGGCGCGCAGATACGCAGTATTTT.